The 20 T cell receptor beta chains below were found in one sample sequenced in a study of blood T cell repertoires in COVID-19. Method: immunoSEQ multiplex PCR; TCRdb's copy keeps in-frame clones and lacks some. The table lists about 670,000 clones, just under 90% of them singletons. Sequences were obtained from peripheral blood. All receptors derive from a woman under 30 with acute or convalescent COVID-19.

The CDR3 spells CASSSLRGFYYEQYF. In DNA form, the CDR3 reads TGCGCCAGCAGCTCGCTACGGGGATTCTATTACGAGCAGTACTTC. V and J are TRBV5-1 and TRBJ2-7, with TRBD2 as a possible D gene (5 bases). CDR1 SGHRS and CDR2 YFSETQ come from the germline V gene. V shed 3 bases and J shed 4 bases, with 17 bases lying between them. The CDR3 has 15 amino acids. The whole variable domain, remainder taken from reference TRBV5-1 and TRBJ2-7, is KAGVTQTPRYLIKTRGQQVTLSCSPISGHRSVSWYQQTPGQGLQFLFEYFSETQRNKGNFPGRFSGRQFSNSRSEMNVSTLELGDSALYLCASSSLRGFYYEQYFGPGTRLTVT.

The chain links TRBV9 to TRBJ1-3, with D maybe TRBD1 (6 bases). CDR3 length equals 15 residues. V gave up 1 base and J gave up 2 bases, with 10 bases separating them. Germline-derived CDR1 and CDR2 are SGDLS and YYNGEE. CDR3 sequence: CASSVYGQTGNTIYF. The CDR3 nucleotides are TGTGCCAGCAGCGTATATGGACAGACTGGAAACACCATATATTTT.

The CDR3 region is CASSPLPYNEQFF. The CDR3 DNA follows: TGTGCCAGCAGCCCTCTCCCCTACAATGAGCAGTTCTTC. This rearrangement joins TRBV7-3 to TRBJ2-1; D ambiguous. Trimming left V 5 bases short and J 2 bases short, with 7 bases between. This CDR3 spans 13 amino acids. In germline, CDR1 is SGHTA, CDR2 FQGTGA.

The J gene is TRBJ1-3, the V gene TRBV30; the D gene is possibly TRBD1 (6 bases). Trimming took off 1 base at V and 4 bases at J, with 14 bases between the two ends. The length of the CDR3 is 15 residues. The V gene's germline CDR1 is GTSNPN and CDR2 SVGIG (reference sequence). In DNA, the CDR3 is TGTGCCTGGAGTGCCCCGGGGGGGCTGGGAAACACCATATATTTT. Translated, it gives CAWSAPGGLGNTIYF.

Many counts were recorded for this clone. Other DNA sequences in this sample translate to the same CDR3. The chain employs TRBV12-3 or TRBV12-4 and TRBJ1-1, with TRBD1 matching over 9 bases. J was trimmed by 3 bases and V by 6 bases; bases with no gene match: 2. The CDR3 sequence is 13 residues long. The chain's CDR3 is CASSRTGDTEAFF. DNA of the CDR3: TGTGCCAGCAGCCGGACAGGGGACACTGAAGCTTTCTTT.

The rearrangement links TRBV9 to TRBJ2-7; 7 positions agree with TRBD1. J gave up 0 bases and V 4 bases, and 4 bases lay outside the gene matches. CDR3 length equals 14 residues. Looked up from germline, CDR1 is SGDLS and CDR2 is YYNGEE. Here the CDR3 DNA reads TGTGCCAGCAGCACTGGGACAGCCTCCTACGAGCAGTACTTC. It yields the protein CASSTGTASYEQYF.

The J gene is TRBJ2-3, the V gene TRBV12-5, with D tentatively TRBD2 (5 bases). Per germline, CDR1 LGHNT and CDR2 FRNRAP. The length of the CDR3 is 13 residues. V was trimmed by 6 bases and J by 5 bases, leaving 12 bases between them. The CDR3 loop reads CASGPNAGDTQYF. The CDR3 DNA reads as TGTGCTAGTGGACCCAATGCGGGAGATACGCAGTATTTT.

Regarding this clone: Other DNA sequences in the same sample also yield this CDR3. This chain joins TRBV10-3 and TRBJ1-2; TRBD1 agrees at 9 bases. Looked up from germline, CDR1 is ENHRY and CDR2 is SYGVKD. The CDR3 runs 13 residues. V shed 6 bases, J shed 1 base, and the junction held 0 bases outside the gene matches. CDR3 nucleotides: TGTGCCATCAGGGGACAGGGTAACTATGGCTACACCTTC. It yields the protein CAIRGQGNYGYTF.

V gene TRBV4-1 combines with J gene TRBJ2-2; 12 positions agree with TRBD1. The CDR3 extends over 17 amino acids. The germline V gene encodes CDR1 MGHRA and CDR2 YSYEKL. The V and J ends lost 3 bases and 4 bases, in that order; junction bases with no gene match: 6. The CDR3 DNA follows: TGCGCCAGCAGCCAGGGGGACAGGGGGCTTGGCACCGGGGAGCTGTTTTTT. Its translation: CASSQGDRGLGTGELFF.

This chain connects TRBV28 to TRBJ1-2, with 7 bases identical to TRBD1. With V trimmed by 6 bases and J by 7 bases, 11 bases remained unmatched. Looked up from germline, CDR1 is MDHEN and CDR2 is SYDVKM. The CDR3 length is 14 residues. DNA of the CDR3: TGTGCCAGCAGCCCAACCCTGACAGGGCTTGGCTACACCTTC. It encodes CASSPTLTGLGYTF.

The CDR3 DNA sequence: TGCGCCAGCAGCTTGGGGCGGGTAGTATGGTCACCCCTCCACTTT. It yields the protein CASSLGRVVWSPLHF. The V gene is TRBV5-1, the J gene TRBJ1-6; D call uncertain. This CDR3 has 15 residues. Germline assignment: CDR1 SGHRS and CDR2 YFSETQ. Trimming cost V 0 bases and J 10 bases, with 14 bases left between them.

Of note for this clone: One end of the junction is discordant with germline, which a read error may explain. The chain recombines TRBV5-6 with TRBJ1-2; 9 bases line up with TRBD1. CDR3 size: 11 residues. Germline CDR1 is SGHDT and CDR2 is YYEEEE. DNA for the CDR3: TGTGCCAGCAGCCGCTGGGGACAGGGCTACTTC. Translation gives CASSRWGQGYF. The whole variable domain, remainder taken from reference TRBV5-6 and TRBJ1-2, is DAGVTQSPTHLIKTRGQQVTLRCSPKSGHDTVSWYQQALGQGPQFIFQYYEEEERQRGNFPDRFSGHQFPNYSSELNVNALLLGDSALYLCASSRWGQGYFGSGTRLTVV.

About this clone: This CDR3 is also generated by other DNA sequences in the sample. V gene TRBV4-1 combines with J gene TRBJ1-1; D remains unclear. Germline CDR1 and CDR2: MGHRA and YSYEKL. Trimming stripped 3 bases from V and 1 base from J, with 9 bases between. This CDR3 is built from 14 residues. The CDR3: CASSQEPGNTEAFF. CDR3 bases: TGCGCCAGCAGCCAGGAGCCGGGGAACACTGAAGCTTTCTTT.

The chain carries TRBV6-5 and TRBJ2-1; TRBD2 matches 8 bases. CDR3 length equals 14 residues. J gave up 7 bases and V 8 bases, and 10 bases lay outside the gene matches. Germline CDR1 and CDR2: MNHEY and SVGAGI. Here the CDR3 reads CASSTMGGGNEQFF. The CDR3, as DNA: TGTGCCAGCTCCACCATGGGCGGGGGGAATGAGCAGTTCTTC.

Comment on this clone: This sample also contains other DNA sequences that code for the same CDR3. The chain employs TRBV18 and TRBJ1-2, with TRBD1 identical over 7 bases. The CDR3 is made up of 13 amino acids. V shed 3 bases and J 3 bases; nucleotides not matched to a gene: 1. The V gene's germline CDR1 is KGHSH and CDR2 LQKENI. CDR3: CASSPRGDYGYTF. The CDR3 DNA reads as TGTGCCAGCTCACCCAGGGGGGACTATGGCTACACCTTC.

The V gene is TRBV7-9, the J gene TRBJ2-1, with TRBD1 matching over 8 bases. J was trimmed by 3 bases and V by 6 bases; bases with no gene match: 7. In germline, CDR1 is SEHNR, CDR2 FQNEAQ (reference sequence). CDR3 length: 15 residues. CDR3 coding DNA: TGTGCCAGCAGGTATCGACAGGGGCTCTACAATGAGCAGTTCTTC. It encodes CASRYRQGLYNEQFF.

The rearrangement uses TRBV19 and TRBJ1-1; no reliable D call. The CDR3 is 12 amino acids. The V end was cut by 6 bases, the J end by 7 bases, with 12 bases between. Looked up from germline, CDR1 is LNHDA and CDR2 is SQIVND (reference sequence). The CDR3 reads CASRRVDGEAFF. For the CDR3, the DNA is TGTGCCAGTAGGCGGGTCGATGGTGAAGCTTTCTTT.

The V gene is TRBV19, the J gene TRBJ1-5; 7 nucleotides line up with TRBD1. The CDR3 sequence is 15 residues long. The germline gives CDR1 LNHDA, CDR2 SQIVND (reference sequence). Trimming took 5 bases from V and 9 from J; bases not matched to a gene: 13. CDR3 bases: TGTGCCAGTAGTTTAAATGGACAGGTGGCGGGGCCCCAGCATTTT. Translation: CASSLNGQVAGPQHF.

The CDR3 here is CASTPRSEDTQYF. The CDR3, as DNA: TGTGCCAGCACCCCCAGGTCTGAGGATACGCAGTATTTT. The rearrangement joins TRBV5-5 to TRBJ2-3; D gene uncertain. Germline values: CDR1 SGHKS, CDR2 YYEKEE (reference sequence). The V and J ends lost 6 bases and 6 bases respectively, with 14 bases between them. The CDR3 runs to 13 residues.

Of note for this clone: This sample includes further DNA sequences coding for the same CDR3. The chain joins TRBV12-3 or TRBV12-4 to TRBJ2-7; weak D call: TRBD1 (5 bases). CDR3 length equals 12 residues. Trimming pared 3 bases from V and 3 bases from J, leaving 6 bases between. The CDR3 here is CASSFRDYEQYF. The CDR3 DNA sequence: TGTGCCAGCAGTTTCAGGGACTACGAGCAGTACTTC.